This TCR beta chain originates from a study of response to subunit inactivated influenza vaccine. Study results and limitations: Authors suggested seasonal influenza vaccinations each recruit few new T cells.

TCRdb reprocessed the RT-PCR reads via MiXCR and lists one record per CDR3 protein. There are 550,000 to 800,000 distinct CDR3 sequences in the sample; 15% to 17% occur only once, and approximately 10% lies in the top ten. Germline V gene data show CDR1 as SNHLY and CDR2 as FYNNEI. The V and J ends lost 4 bases and 2 bases, in that order; junction bases with no gene match: 9. The CDR3 totals 16 residues. Of note for this clonotype: Its cognate antigen is unknown.

The TCR originated in a man over 45 who received an inactivated influenza vaccine. This chain links TRBV2 with TRBJ2-3; 7 nucleotides match TRBD1. The input for sequencing was PBMCs from blood, taken 11 to 12 days after vaccination. Written as DNA, the CDR3 is TGTGCCAGCAGTGCGGGACAGAACAGCTACACAGATACGCAGTATTTT. Residues: CASSAGQNSYTDTQYF.